A single sample gave rise to the 21 T cell receptor beta chains below, sequenced in a study of identical twins. TCRdb reanalysed the 5' RACE reads using MiXCR and keeps one entry per CDR3 protein. The sample comprises roughly 350,000 distinct CDR3 sequences, approximately 8.7% of which are singletons, and around 8.6% rests with the top ten. Sequencing used naive T cells sorted from blood. These receptors were obtained from a woman between 45 and 65 years old in good health.

This chain joins TRBV3-1 and TRBJ2-2; no firm D call. Per germline, CDR1 LGHDT and CDR2 YNNKEL (reference sequence). The CDR3 totals 13 residues. V was pared by 0 bases and J by 6 bases, with 5 bases between. CDR3 sequence (DNA): TGTGCCAGCAGCCAAGAGACGGCCGGGGAGCTGTTTTTT. Amino acids: CASSQETAGELFF.

This clonotype was detected many times. The chain recombines TRBV29-1 with TRBJ1-1; no clear D gene. V was pared by 6 bases and J by 5 bases, with 7 bases between. Germline CDR1 reads SQVTM; CDR2 reads ANQGSEA. The CDR3 has 10 residues. The CDR3 spells CSVILTEAFF. DNA of the CDR3: TGCAGCGTCATCCTTACTGAAGCTTTCTTT.

This clonotype came up many times. The J gene is TRBJ2-7, the V gene TRBV7-3; D unclear. The CDR3 runs 14 residues. V was pared by 2 bases and J by 0 bases, with 8 bases between. Germline CDR1 SGHTA, CDR2 FQGTGA. The CDR3, as DNA: TGTGCCAGCAGCTTAGGGCCGAGCTCCTACGAGCAGTACTTC. Protein sequence: CASSLGPSSYEQYF.

This chain uses TRBV12-3 or TRBV12-4 with TRBJ1-5; D gene ambiguous. V lost 5 bases to trimming and J lost 3 bases, with 8 bases between them. This CDR3 is 13 amino acids long. CDR3: CASSVFNNQPQHF. The CDR3 bases are TGTGCCAGCAGTGTATTCAACAATCAGCCCCAGCATTTT.

The V and J genes are TRBV5-1 and TRBJ2-1; the D gene is possibly TRBD1 (7 bases). The V end lost 4 bases, the J end lost 10 bases, and 15 bases lay between the germline ends. CDR1 and CDR2 (germline): SGHRS, YFSETQ. The CDR3 is made up of 13 amino acids. The CDR3 protein is CASSLPGGREQFF. The CDR3 nucleotides are TGCGCCAGCAGCCTCCCAGGGGGGCGCGAGCAGTTCTTC.

This clonotype showed up just a few times. A much larger clone lies one base from this, so it may be a read error. The chain uses TRBV4-1 and TRBJ2-7; 11 bases match TRBD2. This CDR3 region has 14 residues. Germline V gene data show CDR1 as MGHRA and CDR2 as YSYEKL. Unmatched junction bases numbered 2, after V lost 4 bases and J lost 3 bases. The chain's CDR3 is CASSLTSGNYEQYF. Here the CDR3 DNA reads TGCGCCAGCAGCCTGACTAGCGGGAACTACGAGCAGTACTTC.

The chain uses TRBV5-1 and TRBJ2-3; D gene uncertain. Germline V CDR1 and CDR2: SGHRS, YFSETQ. V was shortened by 7 bases and J by 4 bases, with 10 bases between the two germline ends. The CDR3 consists of 12 residues. This CDR3 is CASFDGADTQYF. The CDR3 DNA sequence: TGCGCCAGCTTCGATGGGGCAGATACGCAGTATTTT.

This clonotype was seen many times. The rearrangement joins TRBV28 to TRBJ2-1; D is perhaps TRBD2 (6 bases). This CDR3 has 13 amino acids. Germline V gene data show CDR1 as MDHEN and CDR2 as SYDVKM. Trimming took 6 bases from V and 3 from J, leaving 9 bases between them. CDR3 residues: CASRLADYNEQFF. The DNA of the CDR3 is TGTGCCAGCAGGTTAGCGGACTACAATGAGCAGTTCTTC.

This chain connects TRBV14 to TRBJ2-5, with 9 bases lining up with TRBD2. The CDR3 has 15 amino acids. Germline CDR1 SGHDN, CDR2 FVKESK. The trim removed 4 bases at V and 3 bases at J, leaving 6 bases unmatched. CDR3 bases: TGTGCCAGCAGCCTCCCGGGACTAGCTAAAGAGACCCAGTACTTC. The encoded protein is CASSLPGLAKETQYF.

This clonotype was observed a few times. J is TRBJ2-7 and V is TRBV10-2; D gene ambiguous. The CDR3 runs 12 residues. With 5 bases removed from V and 2 bases from J, the gap between germline ends came to 7 bases. Germline V lookup: CDR1 WSHSY, CDR2 SAAADI. In nucleotides, the CDR3 is TGCGCCAGCAGTCTTTCGACCTACGAGCAGTACGTC. Amino acids: CASSLSTYEQYV.

This clonotype was seen at least ten times. The genes are TRBV20-1 and TRBJ2-1, with D perhaps TRBD2 (6 bases). V dropped 1 base and J dropped 2 bases, with 9 bases sitting between them. The CDR3 is 14 amino acids. CDR1 DFQATT and CDR2 SNEGSKA come from the germline V gene (reference sequence). This CDR3 reads CSARGREAYNEQFF. CDR3 in DNA: TGCAGTGCTAGAGGGCGGGAAGCCTACAATGAGCAGTTCTTC.

This clonotype was detected only a few times. V gene TRBV5-1 combines with J gene TRBJ2-1, with TRBD1 matching over 7 bases. V gave up 5 bases and J gave up 2 bases; unmatched junction bases: 7. This CDR3 is built from 15 residues. Germline lookup yields CDR1 SGHRS and CDR2 YFSETQ. CDR3 amino acids: CASSSTTGPYNEQFF. The DNA for the CDR3 is TGCGCCAGCAGTTCGACGACAGGGCCCTACAATGAGCAGTTCTTC.

This clonotype was picked up a small number of times. The chain recombines TRBV21-1 with TRBJ2-3; the table's TRBD2 call for D was not verified on the DNA. TRBV21-1 is recorded as a pseudogene. There are 10 residues in the CDR3. CDR3: CARPLYIQYF. For the CDR3, the DNA is TGTGCCAGGCCCTTGTATATTCAGTATTTT.

In this sample, this clonotype turned up many times. This chain joins TRBV5-1 and TRBJ1-1; a possible D gene is TRBD1 (6 bases). This CDR3 spans 16 amino acids. V lost 1 base, J lost 3 bases, and 16 bases lay in between. The germline V gene has CDR1 SGHRS and CDR2 YFSETQ. CDR3 region: CASSLPTGPGDTEAFF. The CDR3 DNA follows: TGCGCCAGCAGCTTGCCAACAGGGCCTGGGGACACTGAAGCTTTCTTT.

The chain carries TRBV28 and TRBJ2-4, with no clear D. The CDR3 covers 14 residues. V lost 4 bases to trimming and J lost 0 bases, with 7 bases between them. Germline CDR1 and CDR2: MDHEN and SYDVKM. The CDR3 DNA sequence: TGTGCCAGCAGTTCCGTATTAGCCAAAAACATTCAGTACTTC. It yields the protein CASSSVLAKNIQYF.

This clonotype was seen ten or more times. This chain uses TRBV5-1 with TRBJ2-1; TRBD2 matches at 9 bases. J was trimmed by 9 bases and V by 1 base; bases with no gene match: 8. The CDR3 totals 15 residues. Germline loops: CDR1 SGHRS, CDR2 YFSETQ. The CDR3 reads CASSLLGGGVSEQFF. The CDR3 region has the DNA TGCGCCAGCAGCTTGCTTGGCGGGGGGGTGAGTGAGCAGTTCTTC.

The chain is built from TRBV5-1 and TRBJ2-1; 7 bases fit TRBD1. The CDR3 contains 15 residues. CDR1 is SGHRS, CDR2 YFSETQ, per germline. With V trimmed by 1 base and J by 3 bases, 4 bases remained unmatched. CDR3 in amino acids: CASSLSGTDYNEQFF. The CDR3 DNA is TGCGCCAGCAGCTTGTCCGGGACAGACTACAATGAGCAGTTCTTC.

Only a few counts were recorded for this clonotype. The CDR3 protein is CASSQEAGGSYEQYV. CDR3 DNA: TGCGCCAGCAGCCAAGAGGCGGGAGGCTCCTACGAGCAGTACGTC. This chain joins TRBV4-1 and TRBJ2-7, with 8 bases lining up with TRBD2. The CDR3 has 15 amino acids. Germline loops: CDR1 MGHRA, CDR2 YSYEKL. V dropped 0 bases and J dropped 0; count of bases not matched to a gene: 1.

In this sample, this clonotype turned up a few times. V is TRBV11-3 and J is TRBJ1-1; D ambiguous. The CDR3 is made up of 12 amino acids. V was shortened by 2 bases and J by 7 bases, with 8 bases between the two germline ends. Germline values: CDR1 SGHNT, CDR2 YENEEA. The CDR3 nucleotides are TGTGCCAGCAGCTTAAAACCGGGTGAAGCTTTCTTT. Translation gives CASSLKPGEAFF.

This clonotype has a count of ten or more. The chain links TRBV11-2 to TRBJ2-1, with a possible D match to TRBD2 (5 bases). This CDR3 region has 15 residues. The ends were cut back, 2 bases at V and 8 bases at J, with 16 bases in the middle. Germline lookup yields CDR1 SGHAT and CDR2 FQNNGV. CDR3: CASSLSLLVLYEQFF. CDR3 bases: TGTGCCAGCAGCTTATCCCTACTAGTTCTCTATGAGCAGTTCTTC.

At least ten counts were recorded for this clonotype. The J gene is TRBJ2-2, the V gene TRBV5-1; TRBD1 matches 8 bases. J was trimmed by 5 bases and V by 5 bases; bases with no gene match: 11. CDR1 is SGHRS, CDR2 YFSETQ, per germline. The CDR3 runs to 16 residues. The CDR3 DNA is TGCGCCAGCAGATCCCCGGGACAGGCTTCGACCGGGGAGCTGTTTTTT. This encodes CASRSPGQASTGELFF.